One and the same sample provided the 26 T cell receptor beta chains below, sequenced in a study of beta chain features in type 1 diabetes. Investigators reverse transcribed all isolated RNA, so they sequenced expressed TCRB transcripts. Here immunoSEQ multiplex PCR was the method, and the copy in TCRdb shows in-frame clones only, minus some. The table lists roughly 500,000 clones, approximately 31% of them singletons, with roughly 0.066% in the top ten. The sample was naive CD4+ T cells from blood. The receptors were gathered from a man aged 18 to 29 in good health.

The CDR3 loop reads CASSSLDWNEQFF. The DNA of the CDR3 is TGTGCCAGCAGTTCCCTTGATTGGAATGAGCAGTTCTTC. This chain links TRBV14 with TRBJ2-1; no clear D gene. Germline CDR1 is SGHDN and CDR2 is FVKESK. V dropped 6 bases and J dropped 7 bases, with 13 bases sitting between them. The CDR3 extends over 13 amino acids.

This chain links TRBV7-2 with TRBJ2-6; D is uncertain. The germline V and J ends were trimmed by 3 bases and 0 bases, with 6 bases remaining between them. Germline CDR1 is SGHTA and CDR2 is FQGNSA. CDR3 length: 15 amino acids. CDR3 DNA: TGTGCCAGCAGCTTTGTCGTCTCTGGGGCCAACGTCCTGACTTTC. As protein: CASSFVVSGANVLTF.

This clone was counted between two and nine times. The chain uses TRBV27 and TRBJ1-2, with D possibly TRBD1 on 5 matching bases. Between the trimmed V and J ends, which lost 7 bases and 4 bases, there was a span of 16 bases. The germline CDR1 and CDR2 sequences are MNHEY and SMNVEV (reference sequence). This CDR3 spans 14 amino acids. CDR3 coding DNA: TGTGCCAGCACCACTGGCGGTGGGGCCTATGGCTACACCTTC. Amino acid sequence: CASTTGGGAYGYTF.

There are a few counts of this clone. This sequence joins TRBV4-3 and TRBJ2-4, with D unresolved. This CDR3 is built from 13 residues. Trimming removed 0 bases at V and 16 bases at J, with 16 bases between. CDR1 LGHNA and CDR2 YSLEER come from the germline V gene. The CDR3 here is CASSQDASLRPYF. As DNA, the CDR3 is TGCGCCAGCAGCCAAGACGCCTCCCTTCGCCCATACTTC.

This rearrangement joins TRBV13 to TRBJ2-7; 9 bases map to TRBD2. CDR3 size: 19 residues. Germline V gene sequence: CDR1 PRHDT, CDR2 FYEKMQ (reference sequence). The trim removed 1 base at V and 0 bases at J, leaving 13 bases unmatched. The CDR3 DNA reads TGTGCCAGCAGCTTAGAGAGCTGGGCTAGCGGGGTGAGCTCCTACGAGCAGTACTTC. It codes for CASSLESWASGVSSYEQYF.

The chain combines TRBV11-2 with TRBJ1-1; 10 bases align to TRBD1. V was clipped by 6 bases and J by 8 bases; unmatched bases: 6. The CDR3 consists of 13 residues. Germline V lookup: CDR1 SGHAT, CDR2 FQNNGV. The CDR3 loop reads CASRTPGQGEAFF. The CDR3 coding sequence is TGTGCCAGCAGAACCCCGGGACAGGGGGAAGCTTTCTTT.

This clone came up a few times. The V gene is TRBV29-1, the J gene TRBJ2-7; TRBD2 aligns across 12 bases. The CDR3 spans 15 residues. CDR1 and CDR2 (germline): SQVTM, ANQGSEA. The J segment lost 0 bases and the V segment lost 2 bases, leaving 2 bases of the junction unmatched. For the CDR3, the DNA is TGCAGCGTTGAACTAGCGGGAGGGAGCTCCTACGAGCAGTACTTC. Its translation is CSVELAGGSSYEQYF.

This clone was counted a few times. V gene TRBV7-9 combines with J gene TRBJ2-3; no definite D call. V dropped 0 bases and J dropped 2 bases, with 12 bases sitting between them. The length of the CDR3 is 16 residues. Germline CDR1 is SEHNR and CDR2 is FQNEAQ (reference sequence). CDR3 residues: CASSLAPRRYTDTQYF. CDR3 sequence (DNA): TGTGCCAGCAGCTTAGCCCCCAGGAGATACACAGATACGCAGTATTTT.

This rearrangement joins TRBV29-1 to TRBJ2-3, with 10 bases fitting TRBD1. The CDR3 is made up of 14 amino acids. The V gene end was trimmed by 3 bases and the J gene end by 2 bases; junction bases not matched to a gene: 2. Germline-derived CDR1 and CDR2 are SQVTM and ANQGSEA. CDR3: CSVEGQGPTDTQYF. The DNA for the CDR3 is TGCAGCGTTGAGGGACAGGGGCCCACAGATACGCAGTATTTT.

This clone occurred a few times. The chain uses TRBV30 and TRBJ1-1, with D unresolved. Germline loops: CDR1 GTSNPN, CDR2 SVGIG (reference sequence). The V and J ends lost 3 bases and 3 bases respectively, with 11 bases between them. CDR3 length equals 13 residues. For the CDR3, the DNA is TGTGCCTGGAGCGCATACACAGACACTGAAGCTTTCTTT. Its protein product is CAWSAYTDTEAFF.

The gene calls are TRBV7-9 and TRBJ2-7; 9 bases line up with TRBD2. With V trimmed by 2 bases and J by 7 bases, 9 bases remained unmatched. This CDR3 has 15 residues. Germline assignment: CDR1 SEHNR and CDR2 FQNEAQ (reference sequence). The CDR3 is CASSLSAGLAGEQYF. The CDR3 nucleotides are TGTGCCAGCAGCTTATCGGCGGGACTAGCAGGAGAGCAGTACTTC.

CDR3 region: CASSGLFGTAARQNIQYF. CDR3 nucleotide sequence: TGCGCCAGCAGCGGACTCTTTGGCACAGCGGCGAGGCAAAACATTCAGTACTTC. The chain combines TRBV4-1 with TRBJ2-4, with D possibly matching TRBD2 (5 bases). V dropped 5 bases and J dropped 5 bases, with 25 bases sitting between them. The CDR3 sequence is 18 residues long. The V gene's germline CDR1 is MGHRA and CDR2 YSYEKL.

V and J are TRBV29-1 and TRBJ2-1, with TRBD2 matching over 8 bases. The junction had 6 bases not matched to a gene; V was cut back by 3 bases and J by 5 bases. The CDR3 covers 14 residues. CDR1 is SQVTM and CDR2 is ANQGSEA in the germline V gene. CDR3 in amino acids: CSVDPSGQDNEQFF. For the CDR3, the DNA is TGCAGCGTTGATCCTAGCGGGCAAGACAATGAGCAGTTCTTC.

This clone was counted only a few times. The J gene is TRBJ1-2, the V gene TRBV30; D remains unclear. Germline CDR1 is GTSNPN and CDR2 is SVGIG (reference sequence). V was cut by 6 bases and J by 4 bases, with 27 bases left in between. This CDR3 has 17 residues. CDR3 in DNA: TGTGCCTGCCGGCCTAGGGAGGCCCCTCTTACCTCCTATGGCTACACCTTC. This sequence encodes CACRPREAPLTSYGYTF.

The rearrangement links TRBV4-2 to TRBJ2-3; maybe TRBD1 (6 bases). Trimming left V 5 bases short and J 4 bases short, with 16 bases between. The CDR3 contains 15 residues. The germline CDR1 and CDR2 sequences are LGHNA and YNFKEQ. The CDR3 protein is CASSSRGEGPDTQYF. The CDR3 DNA follows: TGTGCCAGCAGCTCCAGGGGCGAAGGGCCAGATACGCAGTATTTT.

This chain joins TRBV28 and TRBJ2-7; D uncertain. The V end was cut by 8 bases, the J end by 5 bases, with 19 bases between. The CDR3 totals 14 residues. Per germline, CDR1 MDHEN and CDR2 SYDVKM. Here the CDR3 reads CASGVQVSLHEQYF. CDR3 in DNA: TGTGCCAGCGGCGTTCAGGTATCCCTCCACGAGCAGTACTTC.

This clone was counted a few times. The chain links TRBV9 to TRBJ2-7; TRBD2 matches at 8 bases. The V gene end was trimmed by 3 bases and the J gene end by 0 bases; junction bases not matched to a gene: 2. The germline CDR1 and CDR2 sequences are SGDLS and YYNGEE. The CDR3 consists of 14 residues. As DNA, the CDR3 is TGTGCCAGCAGCGGTAGCGGGACCTCCTACGAGCAGTACTTC. This sequence encodes CASSGSGTSYEQYF.

V gene TRBV7-2 combines with J gene TRBJ2-3; 7 bases agree with TRBD2. Germline V gives CDR1 SGHTA, CDR2 FQGNSA. The CDR3 covers 16 residues. The J segment lost 1 base and the V segment lost 3 bases, leaving 7 bases of the junction unmatched. DNA of the CDR3: TGTGCCAGCAGCTTCGGCGGGAGAGGGGGCACAGATACGCAGTATTTT. This translates into CASSFGGRGGTDTQYF. The complete variable domain, with remaining parts taken from reference TRBV7-2 and TRBJ2-3, reads GAGVSQSPSNKVTEKGKDVELRCDPISGHTALYWYRQSLGQGLEFLIYFQGNSAPDKSGLPSDRFSAERTGGSVSTLTIQRTQQEDSAVYLCASSFGGRGGTDTQYFGPGTRLTVL.

The table lists this clone with a few counts. This chain joins TRBV10-3 and TRBJ2-1, with unresolved D. The V gene's germline CDR1 is ENHRY and CDR2 SYGVKD. This CDR3 is 13 amino acids long. V was cut by 5 bases and J by 4 bases, with 9 bases left in between. The CDR3 DNA reads as TGTGCCATCAGTCTACAACAGTACAATGAGCAGTTCTTC. Protein: CAISLQQYNEQFF.

This clone was observed a handful of times. The chain recombines TRBV4-2 with TRBJ2-5, with D unresolved. This CDR3 is 16 amino acids long. Germline lookup yields CDR1 LGHNA and CDR2 YNFKEQ. The germline V and J ends were trimmed by 4 bases and 4 bases, with 19 bases remaining between them. CDR3 DNA sequence: TGTGCCAGCAGCCCCCTCGCTTGGGAATCGACAGAGACCCAGTACTTC. It is translated as CASSPLAWESTETQYF.

There are a few counts of this clone. The rearrangement joins TRBV29-1 to TRBJ2-7, with D perhaps assigned TRBD1 or TRBD2 (5 bases each). CDR3 length: 14 amino acids. Germline CDR1 and CDR2: SQVTM and ANQGSEA. V was cut by 4 bases and J by 0 bases, with 13 bases left in between. The CDR3 here is CSVVGGFGSYEQYF. CDR3 nucleotide sequence: TGCAGCGTTGTTGGGGGATTTGGCTCCTACGAGCAGTACTTC.

The CDR3 region is CASRETSGRKNEQFF. The CDR3 nucleotides are TGTGCCAGCAGGGAGACTAGCGGGAGGAAGAATGAGCAGTTCTTC. The genes are TRBV6-6 and TRBJ2-1; 13 bases fit TRBD2. The germline V gene encodes CDR1 MNHNY and CDR2 SVGAGI (reference sequence). The CDR3 runs 15 residues. V lost 6 bases to trimming and J lost 7 bases; unmatched junction nucleotides: 6.

The chain is built from TRBV30 and TRBJ2-3, with D perhaps matching TRBD1 or TRBD2 (5 bases each). This CDR3 region has 14 residues. V lost 3 bases and J lost 2, with 12 bases in between. Germline V lookup: CDR1 GTSNPN, CDR2 SVGIG (reference sequence). The CDR3 sequence: CAWRPGPATDTQYF. CDR3 DNA sequence: TGTGCCTGGAGGCCGGGACCCGCCACAGATACGCAGTATTTT. The entire variable domain, with the rest obtained from reference TRBV30 and TRBJ2-3, is as follows: SQTIHQWPATLVQPVGSPLSLECTVEGTSNPNLYWYRQAAGRGLQLLFYSVGIGQISSEVPQNLSASRPQDRQFILSSKKLLLSDSGFYLCAWRPGPATDTQYFGPGTRLTVL.

This clone was seen a handful of times. CDR3 in DNA: TGTGCCAGCAGCTCCCTACTGATAGCCAAAAACATTCAGTACTTC. This encodes CASSSLLIAKNIQYF. The chain carries TRBV7-9 and TRBJ2-4; D is undetermined. This CDR3 spans 15 amino acids. V was shortened by 4 bases and J by 0 bases, with 10 bases between the two germline ends. Germline CDR1 and CDR2: SEHNR and FQNEAQ (reference sequence).

CDR3 sequence (DNA): TGTGCTAGCCCGCAGGCCGGAAACACCATATATTTT. It yields the protein CASPQAGNTIYF. This chain joins TRBV30 and TRBJ1-3; D is uncertain. Germline V gene sequence: CDR1 GTSNPN, CDR2 SVGIG (reference sequence). The CDR3 has 12 residues.

The rearrangement joins TRBV7-2 to TRBJ2-7, with D uncertain. There are 12 residues in the CDR3. The germline CDR1 and CDR2 sequences are SGHTA and FQGNSA. Deletions cut 6 bases from V and 7 bases from J, with 13 bases between. Here the CDR3 reads CASRQKPAEQYF. As DNA, the CDR3 is TGTGCCAGCAGACAGAAACCGGCTGAGCAGTACTTC.